The present T cell receptor (beta chain) was sequenced within a study of OX40 agonist ivuxolimab in advanced cancers. Looking at the study overall: Males comprised 82.7% of the group, whose mean age was about 60 years (range roughly 23 to 80). Three patients showed partial responses: one hepatocellular carcinoma and two cutaneous melanoma cases. Study conclusions and caveats: Certain nonresponding patients likewise had low normalized T-cell clonal expansion. Relative to CD4+ cells, CD8+ T cells on average had more expanded clones.

The J segment lost 7 bases and the V segment lost 4 bases, leaving 11 bases of the junction unmatched. Germline CDR1 is SGHRS and CDR2 is YFSETQ. The CDR3 sequence is 15 residues long. Measured with immunoSEQ multiplex PCR; TCRdb has only the in-frame clones, and not every one. Among more than 55,000 clones, about 88% were seen once, and the ten largest hold about 3.8%. Concerning this clone itself: Its antigen is currently unknown.

The sample here was CD4+ or CD8+ T cells sorted from blood, taken in a trial of the OX40 agonist ivuxolimab. The chain joins TRBV5-1 to TRBJ2-7; 10 positions agree with TRBD2. This sequence was found in an adult with an advanced solid tumor such as melanoma, head and neck, liver or kidney cancer. This CDR3 reads CASSADLAGGREQYF. The CDR3 DNA follows: TGCGCCAGCAGCGCTGATTTAGCGGGGGGCCGGGAGCAGTACTTC.